Presented here are 27 T cell receptor beta chains from one specimen sequenced in a study of blood T cells in healthy people across ages. The use of a sample-barcoded 5' primer and a J-beta primer mix characterized a second PCR of roughly 6 to 11 cycles. TCRdb re-analysed the 5' RACE reads in MiXCR, keeping a single row per CDR3 protein. Of 1.5 million to 2 million distinct CDR3 sequences in the sample, approximately 40% were seen once. Sequencing was done on a sample of blood. The receptors here all came from a human donor in good health.

The gene calls are TRBV16 and TRBJ2-1, with a possible D match to TRBD2 (7 bases). CDR3 length: 16 amino acids. V lost 1 base to trimming and J lost 9 bases, with 19 bases between them. Germline V gene data show CDR1 as KGHSY and CDR2 as FQNENV. The CDR3 DNA reads as TGTGCCAGCAGCCAATGGGCAAAGGGGGGGCCTGGTGAGCAGTTCTTC. It encodes CASSQWAKGGPGEQFF.

To note about this clonotype: The junction does not match germline at one end; this may be a read error. V gene TRBV7-2 combines with J gene TRBJ1-5; D gene uncertain. CDR1 SGHTA and CDR2 FQGNSA come from the germline V gene. The CDR3 loop spans 13 amino acids. This chain's CDR3 is CASSPLVYQPRHF. The CDR3, as DNA: TGTGCCAGCAGCCCTCTGGTGTATCAGCCCCGGCATTTT.

This clonotype was picked up a small number of times. The rearrangement uses TRBV5-1 and TRBJ2-7; 9 bases agree with TRBD1. Germline CDR1 reads SGHRS; CDR2 reads YFSETQ. CDR3 length equals 16 residues. V dropped 2 bases and J dropped 5; count of bases not matched to a gene: 11. CDR3 bases: TGCGCCAGCAGCTTAATATCGGGACAGGGTGGCCACGAGCAGTACTTC. It yields the protein CASSLISGQGGHEQYF.

This clonotype has a count of ten or more. The rearrangement joins TRBV7-3 to TRBJ2-6; D not resolved. This CDR3 is built from 17 residues. Trimming took off 1 base at V and 0 bases at J, with 10 bases between the two ends. CDR1 is SGHTA and CDR2 is FQGTGA in the germline V gene. The CDR3 spells CASSLNPRASGANVLTF. CDR3 coding DNA: TGTGCCAGCAGCTTAAATCCCCGGGCCTCTGGGGCCAACGTCCTGACTTTC.

This clonotype was observed a few times. The rearrangement joins TRBV30 to TRBJ2-5; D is unclear. V lost 2 bases, J lost 2 bases, and 9 bases lay in between. Germline loops: CDR1 GTSNPN, CDR2 SVGIG (reference sequence). The CDR3 contains 13 residues. The CDR3 is CAWSRAEQETQYF. The CDR3 DNA reads as TGTGCCTGGAGTCGCGCGGAACAAGAGACCCAGTACTTC.

This chain uses TRBV19 with TRBJ1-5; D gene ambiguous. CDR1 and CDR2 (germline): LNHDA, SQIVND (reference sequence). The CDR3 sequence is 16 residues long. The V end was cut by 3 bases, the J end by 0 bases, with 12 bases between. The CDR3 coding sequence is TGTGCCAGTAGTATCCGGTTTACATATAGCAATCAGCCCCAGCATTTT. This translates into CASSIRFTYSNQPQHF.

V gene TRBV28 combines with J gene TRBJ1-2; D perhaps matches TRBD1 (6 bases). V lost 7 bases to trimming and J lost 2 bases, with 20 bases between them. CDR1 and CDR2 from the germline V gene are MDHEN and SYDVKM. This CDR3 has 16 amino acids. CDR3 DNA sequence: TGTGCCAGCAACCCCCCCAACAGGGTTTCCAACTATGGCTACACCTTC. Protein product: CASNPPNRVSNYGYTF.

This clonotype turned up a few times. The chain combines TRBV28 with TRBJ2-3, with 11 positions matching TRBD2. Trimming cost V 5 bases and J 0 bases; bases outside gene matches: 7. This CDR3 is 17 amino acids long. Germline V gene lookup returns CDR1 MDHEN and CDR2 SYDVKM. The CDR3 sequence is CASSLPGLADSTDTQYF. The CDR3 nucleotides read TGTGCCAGCAGTCTCCCGGGACTAGCGGATAGCACAGATACGCAGTATTTT.

In its sample, this clonotype was seen many times. The rearrangement joins TRBV7-9 to TRBJ2-7; D is ambiguous. The CDR3 is 13 amino acids. The germline V gene encodes CDR1 SEHNR and CDR2 FQNEAQ (reference sequence). The ends were cut back, 0 bases at V and 3 bases at J, with 6 bases in the middle. The CDR3 DNA sequence: TGTGCCAGCAGCTTAGCAATGGGCTACGAGCAGTACTTC. The encoded protein is CASSLAMGYEQYF.

Many counts were recorded for this clonotype. The junction and the germline gene differ at one end; a read error may be behind it. V gene TRBV12-3 or TRBV12-4 combines with J gene TRBJ2-1, with D perhaps matching TRBD1 (5 bases). There are 13 residues in the CDR3. CDR3 residues: CASSPDRNNEQFF. Here the CDR3 DNA reads TGCGCCAGCAGCCCTGACAGAAACAATGAGCAGTTCTTC.

The rearrangement joins TRBV5-6 to TRBJ1-5; 7 positions agree with TRBD1. The CDR3 covers 19 residues. Germline-derived CDR1 and CDR2 are SGHDT and YYEEEE. J was trimmed by 0 bases and V by 3 bases; bases with no gene match: 15. CDR3 loop: CASSSPRGAVPHSNQPQHF. CDR3 nucleotides: TGTGCCAGCAGCTCTCCCAGGGGGGCAGTCCCGCATAGCAATCAGCCCCAGCATTTT.

This chain joins TRBV20-1 and TRBJ1-5; TRBD1 agrees at 9 bases. Trimming removed 1 base from V and 5 bases from J; junction bases left unmatched: 6. The CDR3 extends over 15 amino acids. Germline CDR1 reads DFQATT; CDR2 reads SNEGSKA (reference sequence). Here the CDR3 DNA reads TGCAGTGCTAGAGGAGGGACAGGGCGCCATCAGCCCCAGCATTTT. This encodes CSARGGTGRHQPQHF.

The CDR3: CASSLMGDLGRGETQYF. CDR3 in DNA: TGTGCCAGCAGCCTGATGGGCGATCTAGGGAGGGGAGAGACCCAGTACTTC. The rearrangement links TRBV6-6 to TRBJ2-5; TRBD2 aligns across 7 bases. From germline, CDR1 is MNHNY and CDR2 SVGAGI (reference sequence). The CDR3 totals 17 residues. V lost 6 bases to trimming and J lost 4 bases; unmatched junction nucleotides: 17.

This clonotype occurred a few times. The chain carries TRBV12-3 or TRBV12-4 and TRBJ2-3; 9 bases agree with TRBD2. Trimming took 4 bases from V and 6 from J; bases not matched to a gene: 5. The CDR3 has 14 amino acids. The CDR3 nucleotides read TGTGCCAGCAGTTATAGTAGCGGGGGTGATACGCAGTATTTT. Translated, it gives CASSYSSGGDTQYF.

Only a few counts were recorded for this clonotype. V gene TRBV4-3 combines with J gene TRBJ2-1; tentatively, D is TRBD1 (6 bases). The CDR3 runs 15 residues. Germline V gene data show CDR1 as LGHNA and CDR2 as YSLEER. V lost 3 bases to trimming and J lost 0 bases, with 9 bases between them. The CDR3 is CASSHGRGSYNEQFF. CDR3 DNA: TGCGCCAGCAGCCATGGCAGGGGCTCCTACAATGAGCAGTTCTTC.

This chain links TRBV10-3 with TRBJ2-5; 8 bases match TRBD1. The CDR3 has 14 amino acids. Losses at the gene ends were 6 bases for V and 1 base for J; bases not matched to a gene: 4. In germline, CDR1 is ENHRY, CDR2 SYGVKD. For the CDR3, the DNA is TGTGCCATCAGGCCAGACAGGGGCCAAGAGACCCAGTACTTC. Its translation is CAIRPDRGQETQYF.

The chain has TRBV10-3 and TRBJ2-3; D is perhaps TRBD2 (6 bases). CDR1 and CDR2 from the germline V gene are ENHRY and SYGVKD. The CDR3 is made up of 14 amino acids. The ends were cut back, 4 bases at V and 4 bases at J, with 12 bases in the middle. The CDR3 is CAISGAGTSDTQYF. For the CDR3, the DNA is TGTGCCATCAGTGGGGCGGGGACGTCAGATACGCAGTATTTT.

About this clonotype itself: The junction and the germline gene differ at one end; a read error may be behind it. This chain joins TRBV28 and TRBJ2-3; 8 bases line up with TRBD2. From germline, CDR1 is MDHEN and CDR2 SYDVKM. The CDR3 consists of 17 residues. The CDR3 loop is CASSGLRGAGGTYTQYF. The CDR3 DNA is TGTGCCAGCAGTGGGCTTCGAGGGGCGGGGGGCACATATACGCAGTATTTT.

The V call is TRBV27, the J call TRBJ2-5; no definite D call. Germline loops: CDR1 MNHEY, CDR2 SMNVEV (reference sequence). The length of the CDR3 is 13 residues. V dropped 5 bases and J dropped 0 bases, with 7 bases sitting between them. CDR3 sequence (DNA): TGTGCCAGCAGTCACCCTTACCAAGAGACCCAGTACTTC. This sequence encodes CASSHPYQETQYF.

The CDR3 protein is CASSRTLARTTFYEQYF. For the CDR3, the DNA is TGTGCCAGCAGCCGAACCCTCGCCCGCACCACGTTCTACGAGCAGTACTTC. The chain has TRBV6-1 and TRBJ2-7; D is uncertain. Per germline, CDR1 MNHNS and CDR2 SASEGT. The germline V and J ends were trimmed by 6 bases and 3 bases, with 24 bases remaining between them. This CDR3 is 17 amino acids long.

The CDR3 coding sequence is TGTGCCAGCAGCTTGGGAACAGCCGTCTCTGGAAACACCATATATTTT. Translation gives CASSLGTAVSGNTIYF. The V and J genes are TRBV7-9 and TRBJ1-3; D not resolved. Germline assignment: CDR1 SEHNR and CDR2 FQNEAQ (reference sequence). The V gene lost 3 bases and the J gene lost 0 bases, with 12 bases spanning the gap. This CDR3 contains 16 residues.

The chain uses TRBV7-2 and TRBJ2-7; 10 bases match TRBD2. The J call could be wrong; TRBJ2-5 is a better fit for the DNA end. The CDR3 sequence is 18 residues long. Germline lookup yields CDR1 SGHTA and CDR2 FQGNSA. The CDR3, as DNA: TGTGCCAGCAGTAAATTCTATTCAGCGGGGGGGCCGAGAGAGACCCAGTACTTC. It translates to CASSKFYSAGGPRETQYF.

The chain links TRBV7-6 to TRBJ1-6, with TRBD1 identical over 8 bases. V shed 4 bases and J 10 bases; nucleotides not matched to a gene: 6. CDR3 size: 14 residues. Germline-derived CDR1 and CDR2 are SGHVS and FNYEAQ. CDR3 loop: CASSYGQGRSPLHF. The CDR3 region has the DNA TGTGCCAGCAGCTATGGACAGGGTCGATCACCCCTCCACTTT.

As for this clonotype: A read error may account for a junction end that differs from germline. This sequence joins TRBV11-2 and TRBJ2-3, with TRBD2 matching 10 bases. The CDR3 extends over 14 amino acids. CDR1 is SGHAT, CDR2 FQNNGV, per germline. This CDR3 reads CASSLRSGGALEHF. The CDR3 DNA reads as TGTGCCAGCAGCTTAAGAAGCGGGGGGGCGTTGGAGCATTTT.

In its sample, this clonotype was seen many times. The genes are TRBV4-3 and TRBJ2-1; D is possibly TRBD1 (6 bases). V lost 0 bases, J lost 7 bases, and 13 bases lay in between. The germline CDR1 and CDR2 sequences are LGHNA and YSLEER. The CDR3 covers 15 residues. CDR3 sequence: CASSQDRGQWNEQFF. CDR3 nucleotide sequence: TGCGCCAGCAGCCAAGATCGGGGACAATGGAATGAGCAGTTCTTC.

This clonotype was picked up a small number of times. The genes are TRBV4-3 and TRBJ2-5; tentatively, D is TRBD1 or TRBD2 (6 bases each). The CDR3 is made up of 16 amino acids. The V gene's germline CDR1 is LGHNA and CDR2 YSLEER. Trimming cost V 0 bases and J 1 base, with 12 bases left between them. The CDR3 DNA reads TGCGCCAGCAGCCAAGAGGAGGGGGGCTTCCAAGAGACCCAGTACTTC. Encoded protein: CASSQEEGGFQETQYF.

A remark on this clonotype: This is likely a read error, given that the CDR3 carries no conserved phenylalanine or tryptophan at its end. The V call is TRBV25-1, the J call TRBJ2-1; tentatively, D is TRBD2 (6 bases). With 6 bases removed from V and 6 bases from J, the gap between germline ends came to 12 bases. Looked up from germline, CDR1 is MGHDK and CDR2 is SYGVNS. The CDR3 loop spans 13 amino acids. The CDR3 loop is CASRRGGSNEQFV. The DNA for the CDR3 is TGTGCCAGCAGGCGGGGAGGCTCCAATGAGCAGTTCGTC.